What follows are 30 T cell receptor beta chains derived from one specimen sequenced in a study of human T cells and chemical hapten exposure. TCRdb re-called the RACE reads with MiXCR, one entry per CDR3 protein. Among tens of thousands of distinct CDR3 sequences listed, 11% were seen once. The time point was: patch test 3, about 24 weeks after DPC sensitization. Specified treatment: therapeutic diphenylcyclopropenone sensitization with weekly scalp DPC. The material sequenced was whole blood, taken in connection with sensitization to the hapten diphenylcyclopropenone (DPC). All receptors come from a woman aged 30 to 39 with alopecia areata. Some clones in this sample may be carry-over from other donors' samples.

This clonotype was counted at least ten times. J is TRBJ2-3 and V is TRBV14, with 10 bases fitting TRBD1. There are 16 residues in the CDR3. Trimming at V came to 0 bases and at J to 3 bases, leaving 3 bases not matched to a gene. Germline V gene sequence: CDR1 SGHDN, CDR2 FVKESK. CDR3: CASSQDSDRGTDTQYF. The CDR3 coding sequence is TGTGCCAGCAGCCAAGATTCGGACAGGGGGACAGATACGCAGTATTTT.

This clonotype occurred many times. The chain couples TRBV11-2 to TRBJ2-2, with 10 nucleotides matching TRBD2. V dropped 5 bases and J dropped 0; count of bases not matched to a gene: 6. Germline V CDR1 and CDR2: SGHAT, FQNNGV. The CDR3 runs 17 residues. The DNA of the CDR3 is TGTGCCAGCAGCAGGACTAGCGGAATCGCGAACACCGGGGAGCTGTTTTTT. It translates to CASSRTSGIANTGELFF. Combining the CDR3 with reference TRBV11-2 and TRBJ2-2 gives the whole variable domain EAGVAQSPRYKIIEKRQSVAFWCNPISGHATLYWYQQILGQGPKLLIQFQNNGVVDDSQLPKDRFSAERLKGVDSTLKIQPAKLEDSAVYLCASSRTSGIANTGELFFGEGSRLTVL.

This clonotype was found many times. This chain uses TRBV6-4 with TRBJ2-1; 7 bases line up with TRBD2. CDR1 and CDR2 from the germline V gene are MRHNA and SNTAGT. The CDR3 runs 15 residues. The junction had 6 bases not matched to a gene; V was cut back by 1 base and J by 6 bases. The CDR3 nucleotides read TGTGCCAGCAGTGACTGGGGCGGGAGTCTCAATGAGCAGTTCTTC. As protein: CASSDWGGSLNEQFF.

At least ten counts were recorded for this clonotype. The CDR3 is CASSLEVRGSGANVLTF. CDR3 in DNA: TGTGCCAGCAGCTTAGAGGTCAGGGGGTCAGGGGCCAACGTCCTGACTTTC. This chain connects TRBV7-6 to TRBJ2-6; 7 nucleotides align to TRBD1. This CDR3 has 17 amino acids. Germline V gene data show CDR1 as SGHVS and CDR2 as FNYEAQ. J gave up 4 bases and V 1 base, and 7 bases lay outside the gene matches.

The chain combines TRBV29-1 with TRBJ2-5; TRBD1 matches at 8 bases. The CDR3 loop spans 12 amino acids. Germline V gives CDR1 SQVTM, CDR2 ANQGSEA. Germline trimming cut 4 bases from V and 4 bases from J; bases unmatched to any gene: 2. The CDR3 DNA sequence: TGCAGCGTTGTGACAGGGGCAGAGACCCAGTACTTC. Translating it yields CSVVTGAETQYF. The whole variable domain, filled in from reference TRBV29-1 and TRBJ2-5, reads SAVISQKPSRDICQRGTSLTIQCQVDSQVTMMFWYRQQPGQSLTLIATANQGSEATYESGFVIDKFPISRPNLTFSTLTVSNMSPEDSSIYLCSVVTGAETQYFGPGTRLLVL.

Many counts were recorded for this clonotype. The chain employs TRBV3-1 and TRBJ1-1, with D perhaps matching TRBD1 (5 bases). V dropped 1 base and J dropped 8 bases, with 8 bases sitting between them. Germline CDR1 and CDR2: LGHDT and YNNKEL (reference sequence). This CDR3 has 12 residues. The CDR3 loop reads CASSQGDREAFF. CDR3 in DNA: TGTGCCAGCAGCCAAGGCGACAGAGAAGCTTTCTTT.

The table lists this clonotype with many counts. The V and J genes are TRBV28 and TRBJ2-1, with 12 bases lining up with TRBD2. The length of the CDR3 is 18 residues. Germline V gene data show CDR1 as MDHEN and CDR2 as SYDVKM. The trim removed 5 bases at V and 0 bases at J, leaving 8 bases unmatched. The CDR3 nucleotides are TGTGCCAGCAGTCTCCCTAAGGGACTAGCGGGCTCCTACAATGAGCAGTTCTTC. Protein sequence: CASSLPKGLAGSYNEQFF.

This clonotype occurred a few times. The chain employs TRBV6-2 or TRBV6-3 and TRBJ2-5; TRBD1 aligns across 11 bases. This CDR3 has 16 residues. Germline V gene sequence: CDR1 MNHEY, CDR2 SVGEGT. V lost 4 bases and J lost 3; bases outside the gene matches: 7. CDR3 DNA sequence: TGTGCCAGCAGTTTGAGGACAGGGGGCGATAAAGAGACCCAGTACTTC. Amino acid sequence: CASSLRTGGDKETQYF.

A few counts support this clonotype. The rearrangement links TRBV19 to TRBJ2-7, with TRBD2 identical over 7 bases. This CDR3 is 15 amino acids long. The V and J ends lost 5 bases and 0 bases, in that order; junction bases with no gene match: 7. Germline CDR1 is LNHDA and CDR2 is SQIVND (reference sequence). The CDR3 DNA sequence: TGTGCCAGTAGTGTCTACGCTAGCGGCTCCTACGAGCAGTACTTC. Its protein is CASSVYASGSYEQYF. Full variable domain (remainder filled in from reference TRBV19 and TRBJ2-7): DGGITQSPKYLFRKEGQNVTLSCEQNLNHDAMYWYRQDPGQGLRLIYYSQIVNDFQKGDIAEGYSVSREKKESFPLTVTSAQKNPTAFYLCASSVYASGSYEQYFGPGTRLTVT.

In this sample, this clonotype turned up many times. This chain links TRBV28 with TRBJ1-1; TRBD1 might be the D (5 bases). Germline-derived CDR1 and CDR2 are MDHEN and SYDVKM. Deletions cut 2 bases from V and 1 base from J, with 17 bases between. This CDR3 has 17 residues. CDR3 protein: CASSLPDIWDPNTEAFF. The CDR3 nucleotides are TGTGCCAGCAGTTTACCGGACATCTGGGACCCGAACACTGAAGCTTTCTTT.

This CDR3 is CAWSPIRSERNQPQHF. In nucleotides, the CDR3 is TGTGCCTGGAGCCCTATCAGGAGTGAACGCAATCAGCCCCAGCATTTT. The gene calls are TRBV30 and TRBJ1-5; D is undetermined. The CDR3 runs to 16 residues. Germline CDR1 and CDR2: GTSNPN and SVGIG (reference sequence). V lost 3 bases, J lost 2 bases, and 17 bases lay in between.

The CDR3 bases are TGTGCCTGGAGTGTAGGCGTGATTAGCGTCGGAGGCGAGCAGTACTTC. As protein: CAWSVGVISVGGEQYF. The rearrangement uses TRBV30 and TRBJ2-7; a possible D gene is TRBD2 (5 bases). Trimming cost V 0 bases and J 6 bases, with 21 bases left between them. The germline V gene encodes CDR1 GTSNPN and CDR2 SVGIG (reference sequence). CDR3 length: 16 residues.

J is TRBJ2-5 and V is TRBV5-6; TRBD2 might be the D (6 bases). Germline assignment: CDR1 SGHDT and CDR2 YYEEEE. V was pared by 2 bases and J by 2 bases, with 13 bases between. The CDR3 is 15 residues long. CDR3 nucleotides: TGTGCCAGCAGCTTTGGACTCAGCGGGCAAGAGACCCAGTACTTC. Amino acids: CASSFGLSGQETQYF.

This clonotype showed up just a few times. The V and J genes are TRBV4-1 and TRBJ1-1; the D is unclear. This CDR3 has 15 amino acids. Deletions cut 0 bases from V and 0 bases from J, with 8 bases between. The germline V gene encodes CDR1 MGHRA and CDR2 YSYEKL. CDR3 sequence: CASSQEDNLNTEAFF. DNA of the CDR3: TGCGCCAGCAGCCAAGAAGACAATTTGAACACTGAAGCTTTCTTT.

This clonotype was detected ten times or more. The J gene is TRBJ2-2, the V gene TRBV29-1; D ambiguous. In germline, CDR1 is SQVTM, CDR2 ANQGSEA. V was clipped by 6 bases and J by 2 bases, with 13 bases between them. The CDR3 is 14 residues long. The CDR3 region has the DNA TGCAGCGTCCGCTTGGACGGAAACACCGGGGAGCTGTTTTTT. Its protein product is CSVRLDGNTGELFF.

The rearrangement links TRBV29-1 to TRBJ2-5, with 7 bases that match TRBD1. Trimming removed 6 bases from V and 4 bases from J; junction bases left unmatched: 5. CDR1 is SQVTM and CDR2 is ANQGSEA in the germline V gene. The CDR3 consists of 12 residues. The CDR3 nucleotides are TGCAGCGTGGCACCAGGGGGAGAGACCCAGTACTTC. This gives the protein CSVAPGGETQYF.

This clonotype has a count of ten or more. The chain employs TRBV7-3 and TRBJ2-5, with 8 bases matching TRBD2. In germline, CDR1 is SGHTA, CDR2 FQGTGA. The CDR3 loop spans 14 amino acids. The J segment lost 4 bases and the V segment lost 6 bases, leaving 7 bases of the junction unmatched. The CDR3 loop reads CASSPGTRGETQYF. The CDR3 DNA is TGTGCCAGCAGTCCCGGGACTAGGGGAGAGACCCAGTACTTC. Variable domain in full (rest from reference TRBV7-3 and TRBJ2-5): GAGVSQTPSNKVTEKGKYVELRCDPISGHTALYWYRQSLGQGPEFLIYFQGTGAADDSGLPNDRFFAVRPEGSVSTLKIQRTERGDSAVYLCASSPGTRGETQYFGPGTRLLVL.

V usage is TRBV28 and J usage is TRBJ1-5; D is possibly TRBD1 (5 bases). With 6 bases removed from V and 7 bases from J, the gap between germline ends came to 22 bases. The CDR3 consists of 16 residues. Germline CDR1 and CDR2: MDHEN and SYDVKM. CDR3 protein: CASSSNPRGVQQPQHF. The DNA of the CDR3 is TGTGCCAGCAGCTCCAACCCCAGAGGGGTACAACAGCCCCAGCATTTT.

This clonotype was observed at least ten times. This sequence joins TRBV14 and TRBJ1-2; tentatively, D is TRBD1 (6 bases). Germline values: CDR1 SGHDN, CDR2 FVKESK. The CDR3 contains 13 residues. V was cut by 5 bases and J by 5 bases, with 12 bases left in between. CDR3 in DNA: TGTGCCAGCAGCGAAAATACAGGGTATGGCTACACCTTC. This codes for CASSENTGYGYTF.

The CDR3 loop reads CSARDALRDGLNQPQHF. Written as DNA, the CDR3 is TGCAGTGCTAGAGATGCGCTGAGGGACGGACTCAATCAGCCCCAGCATTTT. The rearrangement joins TRBV20-1 to TRBJ1-5; TRBD1 might be the D (5 bases). The germline V gene has CDR1 DFQATT and CDR2 SNEGSKA (reference sequence). The CDR3 totals 17 residues. The germline V and J ends were trimmed by 0 bases and 3 bases, with 18 bases remaining between them.

The sample holds a few counts of this clonotype. The gene calls are TRBV9 and TRBJ2-7; weak D call: TRBD1 (6 bases). This CDR3 contains 14 residues. The germline V and J ends were trimmed by 1 base and 0 bases, with 8 bases remaining between them. The germline V gene encodes CDR1 SGDLS and CDR2 YYNGEE. CDR3 residues: CASSVSGASYEQYF. The CDR3 DNA is TGTGCCAGCAGCGTATCAGGGGCCTCCTACGAGCAGTACTTC.

This clonotype was counted a few times. CDR3 bases: TGTGCCAGCAGTGGGGACAGGAAGACCCAGTACTTC. The encoded protein is CASSGDRKTQYF. V and J are TRBV2 and TRBJ2-5, with 8 bases aligning to TRBD1. Germline assignment: CDR1 SNHLY and CDR2 FYNNEI. J was trimmed by 6 bases and V by 4 bases; bases with no gene match: 1. This CDR3 comprises 12 residues. The entire variable domain, with the rest obtained from reference TRBV2 and TRBJ2-5, is as follows: EPEVTQTPSHQVTQMGQEVILRCVPISNHLYFYWYRQILGQKVEFLVSFYNNEISEKSEIFDDQFSVERPDGSNFTLKIRSTKLEDSAMYFCASSGDRKTQYFGPGTRLLVL.

This clonotype was detected many times. V is TRBV20-1 and J is TRBJ1-1; TRBD1 matches at 9 bases. J lost 6 bases, V lost 5 bases, and 7 bases had no gene match. There are 13 residues in the CDR3. Germline lookup yields CDR1 DFQATT and CDR2 SNEGSKA (reference sequence). For the CDR3, the DNA is TGCAGTGCTCTACAGGGGGCATTCGCTGAAGCTTTCTTT. Translated: CSALQGAFAEAFF.

This clonotype has just a few counts. The chain uses TRBV7-8 and TRBJ1-1, with 8 bases fitting TRBD1. The length of the CDR3 is 12 residues. With 5 bases clipped from V and 10 bases from J, the junction kept 6 bases outside the gene matches. Germline V gene sequence: CDR1 SGHVS, CDR2 FQNEAQ. The CDR3 DNA follows: TGTGCCAGCAGCCGCGGGACAGGTGTAGCTTTCTTT. Its translation is CASSRGTGVAFF.

This clonotype was detected a few times. The V gene is TRBV6-6, the J gene TRBJ2-5, with 8 bases that match TRBD2. J lost 4 bases, V lost 8 bases, and 3 bases had no gene match. This CDR3 spans 12 amino acids. Germline values: CDR1 MNHNY, CDR2 SVGAGI (reference sequence). CDR3 residues: CASGAGGETQYF. The CDR3 region has the DNA TGTGCCAGCGGGGCGGGGGGAGAGACCCAGTACTTC.

This clonotype occurred many times. V and J are TRBV20-1 and TRBJ1-3; 7 nucleotides match TRBD1. Trimming at V came to 6 bases and at J to 0 bases, leaving 5 bases not matched to a gene. The CDR3 length is 14 residues. CDR1 DFQATT and CDR2 SNEGSKA come from the germline V gene (reference sequence). The CDR3 bases are TGCAGTGCCCCGGACAGGATCTCTGGAAACACCATATATTTT. Translated, it gives CSAPDRISGNTIYF.

The genes are TRBV3-1 and TRBJ2-2; D gene ambiguous. V gave up 1 base and J gave up 5 bases, with 8 bases separating them. The CDR3 extends over 14 amino acids. Per the germline V gene, CDR1 is LGHDT and CDR2 is YNNKEL (reference sequence). The CDR3 bases are TGTGCCAGCAGCCAAGGCTTCGGGACCGGGGAGCTGTTTTTT. This codes for CASSQGFGTGELFF.

This clonotype has a count of ten or more. This chain joins TRBV10-3 and TRBJ2-3; 10 positions match TRBD2. This CDR3 contains 16 residues. The V gene end was trimmed by 4 bases and the J gene end by 2 bases; junction bases not matched to a gene: 6. Germline lookup yields CDR1 ENHRY and CDR2 SYGVKD. The CDR3 here is CAISVAGGSNTDTQYF. The CDR3, as DNA: TGTGCCATCAGTGTAGCGGGGGGCTCAAACACAGATACGCAGTATTTT.

This clonotype was observed a few times. The J gene is TRBJ2-3, the V gene TRBV28; D uncertain. V lost 2 bases and J lost 5, with 5 bases in between. The germline V gene has CDR1 MDHEN and CDR2 SYDVKM. This CDR3 is 12 amino acids long. CDR3 sequence reads: CASSLILDTQYF. For the CDR3, the DNA is TGTGCCAGCAGTTTAATCTTAGATACGCAGTATTTT.

This clonotype was counted at least ten times. The V call is TRBV29-1, the J call TRBJ2-3; maybe TRBD1 (6 bases). Germline-derived CDR1 and CDR2 are SQVTM and ANQGSEA. CDR3 length: 13 amino acids. With 6 bases removed from V and 7 bases from J, the gap between germline ends came to 17 bases. The CDR3 protein is CSVTGTLLNTQYF. The CDR3 region has the DNA TGCAGCGTAACCGGGACACTCCTTAATACGCAGTATTTT.